What follows are 30 T cell receptor beta chains derived from one specimen sequenced in a study of monozygotic twins with inflammatory bowel disease. TCRdb reanalyzed the 5' RACE reads and collapses them to one entry per CDR3 protein, without DNA. The sample table sets out under 150,000 distinct CDR3 sequences. The sample taken for sequencing was blood. The receptors derive from a human donor with ulcerative colitis or Crohn's disease, or a healthy co-twin of an affected twin (not recorded which).

This chain links TRBV6-2 or TRBV6-3 with TRBJ2-3; the TCRdb D gene call, TRBD2, has no DNA to confirm it. Germline lookup yields CDR1 MNHEY and CDR2 SVGEGT. CDR3 length: 15 residues. This CDR3 reads CASTQRTSGTDTQYF.

The rearrangement uses TRBV28 and TRBJ1-2; TCRdb indicates TRBD1, and absent DNA this call remains unverified. The CDR3 contains 17 residues. Germline V CDR1 and CDR2: MDHEN, SYDVKM. The CDR3 here is CASTKGTGRDINYGYTF.

The chain combines TRBV7-3 with TRBJ2-7; TCRdb's D gene call, TRBD1, goes unchecked for lack of DNA. In germline, CDR1 is SGHTA, CDR2 FQGTGA. This CDR3 comprises 15 residues. CDR3 in amino acids: CASSLGRTDAYEQYF.

The V gene is TRBV5-1, the J gene TRBJ1-1; TCRdb's D gene call, TRBD1, goes unchecked for lack of DNA. In germline, CDR1 is SGHRS, CDR2 YFSETQ. The CDR3 covers 15 residues. This CDR3 reads CASSLLQAMNTEAFF.

The V call is TRBV4-3, the J call TRBJ2-4. This CDR3 comprises 13 residues. Germline assignment: CDR1 LGHNA and CDR2 YSLEER. The CDR3 spells CASSQDLGNIQYF.

This chain links TRBV9 with TRBJ2-3; as DNA is missing, the TRBD2 call by TCRdb cannot be tested. The CDR3 runs 15 residues. CDR1 and CDR2 from the germline V gene are SGDLS and YYNGEE. CDR3 residues: CASSDRGGGFDTQYF.

The gene calls are TRBV5-5 and TRBJ2-1; TCRdb picks TRBD1, but there is no DNA to check that call. Germline assignment: CDR1 SGHKS and CDR2 YYEKEE (reference sequence). The CDR3 runs 14 residues. The CDR3 loop reads CACETGTAYNEQFF.

V is TRBV4-2 and J is TRBJ1-3. Germline assignment: CDR1 LGHNA and CDR2 YNFKEQ. CDR3 length: 15 amino acids. The CDR3 here is CASSYTDPSGNTIYF.

CDR3 sequence: CASSLLSSGAETQYF. This chain links TRBV7-2 with TRBJ2-5; absent DNA, TCRdb's TRBD2 call cannot be checked. The CDR3 consists of 15 residues. The germline gives CDR1 SGHTA, CDR2 FQGNSA.

This clonotype registers medium-sized by frequency. The chain uses TRBV7-6 and TRBJ2-3; the TRBD2 assignment by TCRdb is unverifiable without DNA. This CDR3 contains 16 residues. From germline, CDR1 is SGHVS and CDR2 FNYEAQ. The CDR3 is CASSLGRTSGWETQYF.

The rearrangement uses TRBV29-1 and TRBJ1-4; TCRdb returns TRBD1, unconfirmable since there is no DNA. Germline V gene data show CDR1 as SQVTM and CDR2 as ANQGSEA. CDR3 length equals 14 residues. CDR3 amino acids: CSVAPGTGNEKLFF. The full variable domain, rest sourced from reference TRBV29-1 and TRBJ1-4, is SAVISQKPSRDICQRGTSLTIQCQVDSQVTMMFWYRQQPGQSLTLIATANQGSEATYESGFVIDKFPISRPNLTFSTLTVSNMSPEDSSIYLCSVAPGTGNEKLFFGSGTQLSVL.

The chain has TRBV28 and TRBJ2-2; TCRdb's assignment of TRBD1 cannot be checked, as there is no DNA. Germline CDR1 is MDHEN and CDR2 is SYDVKM. The CDR3 sequence is 14 residues long. The CDR3 sequence: CASSFGTFTGELFF.

The rearrangement uses TRBV7-2 and TRBJ1-2. CDR3 length: 13 amino acids. The V gene's germline CDR1 is SGHTA and CDR2 FQGNSA. CDR3 residues: CASSLFTEDGYTF.

The chain recombines TRBV7-2 with TRBJ1-6; TCRdb picks TRBD1, but there is no DNA to check that call. This CDR3 comprises 13 residues. Germline V gives CDR1 SGHTA, CDR2 FQGNSA. The CDR3 here is CPARRGTNSPLHF. Using reference TRBV7-2 and TRBJ1-6 for the parts outside the CDR3, the full variable domain is GAGVSQSPSNKVTEKGKDVELRCDPISGHTALYWYRQSLGQGLEFLIYFQGNSAPDKSGLPSDRFSAERTGGSVSTLTIQRTQQEDSAVYLCPARRGTNSPLHFGNGTRLTVT.

The chain carries TRBV20-1 and TRBJ2-2; TCRdb names TRBD1, which stays unverified in the absence of DNA. CDR1 is DFQATT and CDR2 is SNEGSKA in the germline V gene (reference sequence). CDR3 size: 14 residues. CDR3 sequence: CSAHEGGNTGELFF.

The genes are TRBV7-2 and TRBJ2-7; the TCRdb D gene call, TRBD1, has no DNA to confirm it. The CDR3 covers 15 residues. From germline, CDR1 is SGHTA and CDR2 FQGNSA. CDR3 sequence reads: CASSTGDGGSYEQYF.

The chain couples TRBV20-1 to TRBJ1-2; TCRdb's D call, TRBD1, is unchecked because there is no DNA. The CDR3 runs 12 residues. Germline V CDR1 and CDR2: DFQATT, SNEGSKA (reference sequence). The CDR3 here is CSAREGADGYTF.

V and J are TRBV6-1 and TRBJ1-5; the TRBD1 assignment by TCRdb is unverifiable without DNA. There are 16 residues in the CDR3. CDR1 is MNHNS, CDR2 SASEGT, per germline. CDR3 loop: CASSSGQGDGNQPQHF.

The chain employs TRBV7-3 and TRBJ2-1; without DNA, the TCRdb call of TRBD2 cannot be checked. This CDR3 comprises 16 residues. Germline V CDR1 and CDR2: SGHTA, FQGTGA. The CDR3 loop reads CASSLKPGPVVNEQFF.

The chain joins TRBV5-5 to TRBJ2-7; the TCRdb D gene call, TRBD1, has no DNA to confirm it. CDR1 and CDR2 from the germline V gene are SGHKS and YYEKEE (reference sequence). This CDR3 spans 14 amino acids. CDR3: CASFLTGELYEQYF.

The V and J genes are TRBV5-4 and TRBJ1-2. The CDR3 is 15 residues long. Looked up from germline, CDR1 is SGHNT and CDR2 is YYREEE (reference sequence). The CDR3: CASSLETDPNYGYTF. The variable domain in full, with the rest retrieved from reference TRBV5-4 and TRBJ1-2, is ETGVTQSPTHLIKTRGQQVTLRCSSQSGHNTVSWYQQALGQGPQFIFQYYREEENGRGNFPPRFSGLQFPNYSSELNVNALELDDSALYLCASSLETDPNYGYTFGSGTRLTVV.

V gene TRBV20-1 combines with J gene TRBJ2-7; as DNA is missing, the TRBD1 call by TCRdb cannot be tested. Germline V gives CDR1 DFQATT, CDR2 SNEGSKA (reference sequence). The CDR3 runs to 15 residues. The CDR3 sequence: CSAPSPGQGIYEQYF.

This chain connects TRBV29-1 to TRBJ2-3; TCRdb designates TRBD2, a call that cannot be tested without DNA. Germline V gene lookup returns CDR1 SQVTM and CDR2 ANQGSEA. The CDR3 is 15 amino acids. The CDR3 region is CSVDHLGLAGGTQYF.

The chain employs TRBV9 and TRBJ2-4; TCRdb calls TRBD1, which cannot be checked without DNA. This CDR3 is 15 amino acids long. CDR1 is SGDLS and CDR2 is YYNGEE in the germline V gene. The CDR3 spells CASSEDILAKNIQYF.

The chain is built from TRBV10-3 and TRBJ2-1; checking the TCRdb D call of TRBD2 is not possible without DNA. The CDR3 consists of 17 residues. Germline V gives CDR1 ENHRY, CDR2 SYGVKD. Here the CDR3 reads CAISVIIGGGVGDEQFF.

The chain is built from TRBV19 and TRBJ1-6. CDR3 length equals 15 residues. Germline CDR1 LNHDA, CDR2 SQIVND (reference sequence). The CDR3 reads CASSIGSKGNSPLHF.

The CDR3 region is CATSDYRSNQPQHF. The chain carries TRBV24-1 and TRBJ1-5; no DNA is available, so the TRBD1 call from TCRdb remains unchecked. Germline loops: CDR1 KGHDR, CDR2 SFDVKD. This CDR3 is built from 14 residues.

The chain has TRBV25-1 and TRBJ2-7; as DNA is missing, the TRBD1 call by TCRdb cannot be tested. Germline V gene lookup returns CDR1 MGHDK and CDR2 SYGVNS. CDR3 length: 16 residues. Here the CDR3 reads CASSVVGQGGMGEQYF.

This chain uses TRBV3-1 with TRBJ2-2; TCRdb selects TRBD1, and the lack of DNA leaves this call unchecked. Germline CDR1 and CDR2: LGHDT and YNNKEL (reference sequence). The CDR3 totals 15 residues. The CDR3 protein is CASSPGTGRTGELFF.

The chain carries TRBV27 and TRBJ1-2; no DNA is available, so the TRBD1 call from TCRdb remains unchecked. This CDR3 is built from 16 residues. Germline V CDR1 and CDR2: MNHEY, SMNVEV (reference sequence). The CDR3 spells CASSLWPTRGTYGYTF.